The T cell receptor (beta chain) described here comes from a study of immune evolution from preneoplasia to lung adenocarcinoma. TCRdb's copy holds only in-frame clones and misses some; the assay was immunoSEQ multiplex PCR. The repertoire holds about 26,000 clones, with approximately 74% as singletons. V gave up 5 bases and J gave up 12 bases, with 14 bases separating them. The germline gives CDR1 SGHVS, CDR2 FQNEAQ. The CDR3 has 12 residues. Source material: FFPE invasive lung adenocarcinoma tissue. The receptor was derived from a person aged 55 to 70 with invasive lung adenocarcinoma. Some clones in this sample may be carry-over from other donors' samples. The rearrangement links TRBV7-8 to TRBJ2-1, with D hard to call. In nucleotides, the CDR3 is TGTGCCAGCAGCCCGAAAGTCACCGGGCAGTTCTTC. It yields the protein CASSPKVTGQFF.